This note documents a single TCR beta chain sequence. Which antigen it targets is not known. Base qualities are not at hand, and no much larger clone is one base apart. Per the germline V gene (reference sequence), LGHDT is the CDR1 and YNNKEL is the CDR2. Counted from cysteine to phenylalanine, this CDR3 has 16 amino acids. Here the CDR3 DNA is all that survives: 48 bases in frame from base 1. Trimming at the junction amounts to 3 bases on V and 5 bases on J, and the germline ends lie 16 bases apart. The immunoSEQ Assay, a bias-controlled multiplex PCR, was used to amplify TCRbeta CDR3 regions from genomic DNA. The original pipeline was this. The number of nucleated cells in each sample was estimated from the amplification of reference gene primers within the assay. To quantify the absolute abundance of each unique TCRbeta CDR3 rearrangement, sequence reads were collapsed and filtered. For each sample, productive Simpson clonality was calculated as the square root of Simpson's diversity index over productive rearrangements. TCRdb re-hosts the immuneACCESS table, in-frame sequences only. Its copies lack some clones; in the studies checked, an unresolved V gene accounts for under half of them, and the cause for the rest is not known. From that table come the V and J calls and clone size; the DNA was used to work out D and trimming. A total of under 400,000 clones appear in this sample, about 88% of them only once. Of the sample, about 0.94% falls within the top ten clones.

The sample originates from a study of blood T cell repertoires in COVID-19 (dated by TCRdb to 2020 to 2022). For the wider study: Collaborator samples came from the United States, Italy and Spain and covered acute and convalescent phases of COVID-19. Where available, HLA class I and class II types were taken from metadata supplied by the sample provider and were not determined by assay-based typing. Samples came from the ongoing ImmuneRACE study (first 160 participants) plus 1,254 subjects from 6 global collaborators. The material from the prospective study consisted of cDNA or gDNA derived from T cells, B-cell-depleted T cells, or PBMCs. The repertoires were made available in a free public database intended to serve as a resource for research on the immune response to SARS-CoV-2. The sample metadata nearly always contained a de-identified subject ID, COVID-19 status, age in years and sex. Subjects who had been exposed to COVID-19, were actively infected with it, or had recovered from it provided the deeply sampled blood TCRbeta repertoires that made up the dataset.

Participants in the prospective study were enrolled through a virtual design, were aged roughly 18 to 100 years, and lived in 20 to 30 United States geographic areas. In the prospective study, cohorts were assigned on the basis of participant-reported clinical history obtained from a screening survey and a study questionnaire. Exposed participants had been in contact with someone with a PCR-confirmed or clinician-diagnosed COVID-19 case within 2 weeks of study entry. Mobile phlebotomists in the prospective study collected whole blood, serum and a nasopharyngeal or oropharyngeal swab from every participant. Participants in the prospective study had the option to provide additional blood draws and questionnaires over an approximately 2-month period. Blood samples from the prospective study were shipped frozen or at room temperature prior to DNA extraction. Study-level results and caveats: How much clinical and demographic metadata was included differed by source and by participant, and the metadata was provided uncurated.

Input material: PBMCs or T cells enriched from blood (not recorded which). The source is a woman aged 30 to 39 who had been exposed to COVID-19. Recombination connected TRBV3-1 (or the pseudogene TRBV3-2) to TRBJ2-2; the D gene is possibly TRBD1, with 6 bases matching. The CDR3 protein is CASSQQQGWSTGELFF. The base sequence is TGTGCCAGCAGCCAGCAACAGGGTTGGTCGACCGGGGAGCTGTTTTTT.